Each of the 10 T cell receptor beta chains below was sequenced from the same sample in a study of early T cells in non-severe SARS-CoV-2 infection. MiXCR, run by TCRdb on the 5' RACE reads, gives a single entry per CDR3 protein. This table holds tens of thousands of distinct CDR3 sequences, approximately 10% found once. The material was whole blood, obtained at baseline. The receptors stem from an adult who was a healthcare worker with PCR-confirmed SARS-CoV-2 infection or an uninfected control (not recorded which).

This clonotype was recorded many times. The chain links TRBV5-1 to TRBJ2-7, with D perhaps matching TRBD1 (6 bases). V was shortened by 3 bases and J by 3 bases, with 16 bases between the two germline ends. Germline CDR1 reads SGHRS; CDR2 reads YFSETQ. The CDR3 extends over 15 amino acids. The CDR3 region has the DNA TGCGCCAGCAGCTCCTCCGGGACAAGGTACTACGAGCAGTACTTC. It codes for CASSSSGTRYYEQYF.

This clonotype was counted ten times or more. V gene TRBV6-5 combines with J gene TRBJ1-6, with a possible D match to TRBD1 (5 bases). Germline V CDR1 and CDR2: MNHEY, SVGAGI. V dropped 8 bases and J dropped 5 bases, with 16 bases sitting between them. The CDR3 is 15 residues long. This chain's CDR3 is CASRPGTGHNSPLHF. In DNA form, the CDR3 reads TGTGCCAGCCGTCCCGGAACGGGACATAATTCACCCCTCCACTTT.

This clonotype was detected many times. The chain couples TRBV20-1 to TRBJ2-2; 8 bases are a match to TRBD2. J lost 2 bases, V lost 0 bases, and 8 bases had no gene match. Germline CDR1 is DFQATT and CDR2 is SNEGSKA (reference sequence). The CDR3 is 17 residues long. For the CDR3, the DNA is TGCAGTGCTAGAGATGGTCGCCGGGGGGGAAACACCGGGGAGCTGTTTTTT. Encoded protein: CSARDGRRGGNTGELFF.

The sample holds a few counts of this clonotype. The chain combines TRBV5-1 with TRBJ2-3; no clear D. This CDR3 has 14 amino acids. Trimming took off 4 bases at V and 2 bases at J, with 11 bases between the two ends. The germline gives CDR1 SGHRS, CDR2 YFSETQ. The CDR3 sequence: CASSRVGITDTQYF. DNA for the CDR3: TGCGCCAGCAGCCGAGTGGGGATCACAGATACGCAGTATTTT.

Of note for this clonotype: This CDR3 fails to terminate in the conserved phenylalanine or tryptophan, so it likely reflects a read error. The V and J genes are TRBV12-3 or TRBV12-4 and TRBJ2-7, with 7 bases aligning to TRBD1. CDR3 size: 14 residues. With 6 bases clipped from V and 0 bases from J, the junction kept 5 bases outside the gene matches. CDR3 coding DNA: TGTGCCAGCAGAAGACAGGGTTTCTCCTACGAGCAGTACTCC. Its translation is CASRRQGFSYEQYS.

CDR3 DNA: TGTGCCAGCAGCGTACAGGTAAACACTGAAGCTTTCTTT. Protein product: CASSVQVNTEAFF. The J gene is TRBJ1-1, the V gene TRBV14, with D perhaps TRBD1 (5 bases). Germline V CDR1 and CDR2: SGHDN, FVKESK. The CDR3 sequence is 13 residues long. Trimming cost V 5 bases and J 2 bases, with 9 bases left between them. The entire variable domain, with the rest obtained from reference TRBV14 and TRBJ1-1, is as follows: EAGVTQFPSHSVIEKGQTVTLRCDPISGHDNLYWYRRVMGKEIKFLLHFVKESKQDESGMPNNRFLAERTGGTYSTLKVQPAELEDSGVYFCASSVQVNTEAFFGQGTRLTVV.

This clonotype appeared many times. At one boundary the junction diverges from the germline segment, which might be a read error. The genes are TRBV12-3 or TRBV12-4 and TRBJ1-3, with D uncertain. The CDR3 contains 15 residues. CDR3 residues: CASSPHGSSENTIYF. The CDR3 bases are TGTGCCAGCAGTCCGCACGGGAGCTCTGAAAACACCATATATTTT.

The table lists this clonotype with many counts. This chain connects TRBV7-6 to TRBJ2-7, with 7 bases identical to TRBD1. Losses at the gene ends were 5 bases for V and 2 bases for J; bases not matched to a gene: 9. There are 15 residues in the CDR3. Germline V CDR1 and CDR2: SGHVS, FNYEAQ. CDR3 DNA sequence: TGTGCCAGCAGCAGTCAAGAGGGACAGACCTACGAGCAGTACTTC. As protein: CASSSQEGQTYEQYF.

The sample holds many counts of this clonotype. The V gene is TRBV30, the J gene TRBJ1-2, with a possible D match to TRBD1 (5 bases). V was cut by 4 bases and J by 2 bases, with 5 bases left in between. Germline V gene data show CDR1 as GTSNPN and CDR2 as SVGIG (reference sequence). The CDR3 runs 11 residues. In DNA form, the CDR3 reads TGTGCCTGGACAGGGAACTATGGCTACACCTTC. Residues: CAWTGNYGYTF.

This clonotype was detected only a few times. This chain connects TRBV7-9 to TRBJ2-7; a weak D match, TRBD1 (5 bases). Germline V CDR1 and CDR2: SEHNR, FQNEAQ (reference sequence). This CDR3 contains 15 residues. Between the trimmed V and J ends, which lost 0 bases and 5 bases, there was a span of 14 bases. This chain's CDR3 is CASSLAGDAGHEQYF. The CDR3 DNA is TGTGCCAGCAGCTTAGCAGGGGATGCCGGCCACGAGCAGTACTTC.